The 24 T cell receptor beta chains listed next were all sequenced from one sample in a study of OX40 agonist ivuxolimab in advanced cancers. Some clones are missing from TCRdb's copy, which holds only in-frame ones; the method was immunoSEQ multiplex PCR. The data show 65,000 to 85,000 clones, around 89% seen once. The material sequenced was CD4+ or CD8+ T cells sorted from blood, taken in a trial of the OX40 agonist ivuxolimab. The receptors were gathered from an adult with an advanced solid tumor such as melanoma, head and neck, liver or kidney cancer.

Turning to this clone: Other DNA sequences from this sample encode an identical CDR3 as well. J is TRBJ2-7 and V is TRBV28; TRBD1 might be the D (6 bases). CDR1 is MDHEN, CDR2 SYDVKM, per germline. Trimming cost V 4 bases and J 3 bases, with 13 bases left between them. This CDR3 is 14 amino acids long. This chain's CDR3 is CASSSPGTHYEQYF. DNA for the CDR3: TGTGCCAGCAGTTCCCCCGGGACACACTACGAGCAGTACTTC.

The rearrangement uses TRBV6-4 and TRBJ1-5, with 9 bases lining up with TRBD1. The CDR3 totals 20 residues. The ends lost 2 bases at V and 9 bases at J; junction bases unmatched: 23. CDR1 is MRHNA, CDR2 SNTAGT, per germline. In DNA form, the CDR3 reads TGTGCCAGCAGTGACACAGAAGAGGGAGGGAGACAGGGGGTTAGCTCGCCCCAGCATTTT. Protein product: CASSDTEEGGRQGVSSPQHF.

This clone is a singleton in its sample. The chain combines TRBV11-2 with TRBJ2-7; a possible D gene is TRBD2 (6 bases). Trimming took off 2 bases at V and 0 bases at J, with 14 bases between the two ends. There are 16 residues in the CDR3. The germline V gene encodes CDR1 SGHAT and CDR2 FQNNGV. CDR3 DNA sequence: TGTGCCAGCAGCTTACAGGGAGGCTCACACTCCTACGAGCAGTACTTC. Its translation: CASSLQGGSHSYEQYF.

V is TRBV7-9 and J is TRBJ2-1; 8 bases are shared with TRBD1. V was pared by 5 bases and J by 3 bases, with 9 bases of the junction left unmatched. Per the germline V gene, CDR1 is SEHNR and CDR2 is FQNEAQ (reference sequence). The CDR3 has 16 amino acids. The CDR3 region has the DNA TGTGCCAGCAGCCGGTCACAGGGGGAAAACTACAATGAGCAGTTCTTC. As protein: CASSRSQGENYNEQFF.

The rearrangement uses TRBV7-2 and TRBJ2-7; no clear D gene. Per the germline V gene, CDR1 is SGHTA and CDR2 is FQGNSA. CDR3 length: 14 residues. V lost 1 base and J lost 3, with 10 bases in between. CDR3 sequence: CASSLEPGNYEQYF. In nucleotides, the CDR3 is TGTGCCAGCAGCTTAGAGCCGGGCAACTACGAGCAGTACTTC.

This clone was observed a single time. The chain combines TRBV7-9 with TRBJ2-2; TRBD2 matches at 14 bases. The CDR3 has 16 amino acids. V shed 5 bases and J 8 bases; nucleotides not matched to a gene: 7. Germline-derived CDR1 and CDR2 are SEHNR and FQNEAQ (reference sequence). CDR3 nucleotide sequence: TGTGCCAGCAGCGCGGGACTAGCGGGGGAGATAGGGGAGCTGTTTTTT. This encodes CASSAGLAGEIGELFF.

This chain links TRBV10-3 with TRBJ1-5, with D uncertain. Between the trimmed V and J ends, which lost 8 bases and 5 bases, there was a span of 13 bases. Germline CDR1 reads ENHRY; CDR2 reads SYGVKD. CDR3 length: 13 amino acids. The CDR3 DNA reads TGTGCCATCGGCCCCGAGGCGGATCAGCCCCAGCATTTT. It translates to CAIGPEADQPQHF.

This chain uses TRBV19 with TRBJ2-3, with a weak D call TRBD1 (5 bases). V lost 5 bases and J lost 0, with 12 bases in between. This CDR3 has 15 residues. Germline values: CDR1 LNHDA, CDR2 SQIVND (reference sequence). The CDR3 region is CASSDRQTSTDTQYF. The CDR3 nucleotides read TGTGCCAGTAGTGACAGACAGACTAGCACAGATACGCAGTATTTT.

The DNA for the CDR3 is TGTGCCAGCAGCCAAGTTAAGACAGGGAAATACAATGAGCAGTTCTTC. Protein sequence: CASSQVKTGKYNEQFF. V gene TRBV4-2 combines with J gene TRBJ2-1, with TRBD1 identical over 7 bases. The CDR3 spans 16 residues. The germline V gene has CDR1 LGHNA and CDR2 YNFKEQ. V gave up 1 base and J gave up 4 bases; unmatched junction bases: 7.

This clone was seen a single time. This chain joins TRBV2 and TRBJ1-3, with D maybe TRBD1 (5 bases). The CDR3 length is 17 residues. V dropped 5 bases and J dropped 0 bases, with 17 bases sitting between them. CDR1 and CDR2 (germline): SNHLY, FYNNEI. This chain's CDR3 is CASSTHGTQTSGNTIYF. The CDR3 coding sequence is TGTGCCAGCAGTACCCACGGGACTCAAACCTCTGGAAACACCATATATTTT.

The chain recombines TRBV6-1 with TRBJ2-1; D gene ambiguous. The CDR3 runs 13 residues. Germline V CDR1 and CDR2: MNHNS, SASEGT. Trimming removed 6 bases from V and 6 bases from J, with 12 bases in between. CDR3 DNA sequence: TGTGCCAGCAGGGAAACGGACCTCAATGAGCAGTTCTTC. Amino acids: CASRETDLNEQFF.

This chain uses TRBV5-5 with TRBJ1-2, with 7 bases aligning to TRBD1. V shed 3 bases and J 4 bases; nucleotides not matched to a gene: 6. Looked up from germline, CDR1 is SGHKS and CDR2 is YYEKEE (reference sequence). CDR3 length: 14 residues. CDR3 bases: TGTGCCAGCAGCTCGGAGGGACAGAGCTATGGCTACACCTTC. This codes for CASSSEGQSYGYTF.

This rearrangement joins TRBV28 to TRBJ1-2, with a weak D call TRBD1 (5 bases). Trimming shortened V by 2 bases and J by 4 bases, and 11 bases separated the two germline ends. Germline assignment: CDR1 MDHEN and CDR2 SYDVKM. This CDR3 is built from 14 residues. The CDR3 nucleotides read TGTGCCAGCAGTTTAGGAGGGGAAGGCTATGGCTACACCTTC. Translated, it gives CASSLGGEGYGYTF.

The chain links TRBV5-4 to TRBJ2-3; D might be TRBD1 or TRBD2, each matching 5 bases. V was cut by 4 bases and J by 9 bases, with 15 bases left in between. This CDR3 spans 13 amino acids. CDR1 is SGHNT, CDR2 YYREEE, per germline (reference sequence). In DNA, the CDR3 is TGTGCCAGCAGCACCCCCTCTGGGGACACGCAGTATTTT. Translating it yields CASSTPSGDTQYF.

This clone was seen a handful of times. Different DNA sequences within this sample yield the same CDR3. The chain joins TRBV19 to TRBJ1-1, with D possibly TRBD1 on 5 matching bases. CDR1 LNHDA and CDR2 SQIVND come from the germline V gene (reference sequence). V was trimmed by 3 bases and J by 4 bases, leaving 12 bases between them. This CDR3 region has 14 residues. This CDR3 reads CASSISGLSTEAFF. The CDR3 DNA is TGTGCCAGTAGTATTTCAGGGTTGAGCACTGAAGCTTTCTTT.

The V and J genes are TRBV7-8 and TRBJ1-2, with 7 bases fitting TRBD1. V was clipped by 6 bases and J by 7 bases; unmatched bases: 20. CDR3 size: 17 residues. Germline CDR1 SGHVS, CDR2 FQNEAQ. The CDR3 bases are TGTGCCAGCAGTGTCCGGTCACAGGGAGGGGGCGGGGGTGGCTACACCTTC. Protein sequence: CASSVRSQGGGGGGYTF.

Comments on this clone: A junction end diverges from the germline sequence, so it may reflect a read error. The chain has TRBV7-7 and TRBJ1-3; D is unclear. The CDR3 loop spans 14 amino acids. CDR1 is SSHAT and CDR2 is FNYEAQ in the germline V gene (reference sequence). The CDR3 here is CASSLAPEGNTIYF. The CDR3 region has the DNA TGTGCTAGCAGCTTAGCCCCCGAAGGAAACACCATATATTTT.

V usage is TRBV5-1 and J usage is TRBJ2-1, with 12 positions matching TRBD2. Per the germline V gene, CDR1 is SGHRS and CDR2 is YFSETQ. The CDR3 extends over 14 amino acids. V lost 7 bases to trimming and J lost 9 bases; unmatched junction nucleotides: 8. The CDR3 DNA is TGCGCCAGCCGTCCTAGCGGGGGGGCCTTTGAGCAGTTCTTC. This codes for CASRPSGGAFEQFF.

The chain uses TRBV11-3 and TRBJ2-2; perhaps TRBD2 as D (7 bases). The CDR3 runs to 17 residues. V was trimmed by 0 bases and J by 4 bases, leaving 15 bases between them. CDR1 is SGHNT and CDR2 is YENEEA in the germline V gene. The CDR3 is CASSLDRWGGGTGELFF. In DNA, the CDR3 is TGTGCCAGCAGCTTAGATCGGTGGGGGGGCGGCACCGGGGAGCTGTTTTTT. The whole variable domain, remainder taken from reference TRBV11-3 and TRBJ2-2, is EAGVVQSPRYKIIEKKQPVAFWCNPISGHNTLYWYLQNLGQGPELLIRYENEEAVDDSQLPKDRFSAERLKGVDSTLKIQPAELGDSAVYLCASSLDRWGGGTGELFFGEGSRLTVL.

This clone came up a few times. The chain couples TRBV4-1 to TRBJ1-2; 9 bases agree with TRBD1. The CDR3 loop spans 16 amino acids. Germline V lookup: CDR1 MGHRA, CDR2 YSYEKL. V shed 4 bases and J 5 bases; nucleotides not matched to a gene: 11. The CDR3 protein is CASSPGDRAIGYGYTF. CDR3 in DNA: TGCGCCAGCAGCCCGGGGGACAGGGCTATTGGTTATGGCTACACCTTC.

The V and J genes are TRBV5-4 and TRBJ2-3; tentative D call: TRBD2 (6 bases). The CDR3 consists of 17 residues. Trimming removed 2 bases from V and 0 bases from J, with 16 bases in between. Looked up from germline, CDR1 is SGHNT and CDR2 is YYREEE (reference sequence). The CDR3 spells CASSLRFGGASTDTQYF. The DNA of the CDR3 is TGTGCCAGCAGCTTAAGGTTTGGCGGGGCAAGCACAGATACGCAGTATTTT.

This clone was recorded only once. The chain combines TRBV7-8 with TRBJ1-1, with D uncertain. The germline gives CDR1 SGHVS, CDR2 FQNEAQ. This CDR3 contains 13 residues. With 5 bases removed from V and 5 bases from J, the gap between germline ends came to 12 bases. The CDR3 here is CASSGQAETEAFF. DNA of the CDR3: TGTGCCAGCAGCGGGCAGGCAGAAACTGAAGCTTTCTTT.

V is TRBV21-1 and J is TRBJ2-1. TRBV21-1 is tagged as a pseudogene. CDR3 size: 13 residues. This CDR3 reads CASSKGVRGGRFF. The DNA of the CDR3 is TGTGCCAGCAGCAAAGGAGTCAGGGGGGGACGGTTCTTC.

This chain links TRBV4-2 with TRBJ2-3; D is unclear. Germline V lookup: CDR1 LGHNA, CDR2 YNFKEQ. The V end was cut by 1 base, the J end by 6 bases, with 8 bases between. The CDR3 runs 13 residues. The CDR3 coding sequence is TGTGCCAGCAGCCAAGCCCCTAGTGATACGCAGTATTTT. It translates to CASSQAPSDTQYF.